These 25 T cell receptor beta chains were all obtained from the same sample, sequenced in a study of shared T cell receptors in the human thymus. TCRdb's copy holds only in-frame clones and misses some; the assay was immunoSEQ multiplex PCR. The sample consists of roughly 500,000 clones, about 84% of them appearing once. This sample was shared with a second study, whose subject was human thymus T cells.

The sample was thymocytes. All receptors derive from a boy under two years old with a congenital heart defect.

This sequence joins TRBV4-3 and TRBJ2-5; 10 nucleotides line up with TRBD2. With V trimmed by 3 bases and J by 5 bases, 9 bases remained unmatched. The CDR3 is 16 residues long. Germline assignment: CDR1 LGHNA and CDR2 YSLEER. This CDR3 reads CASSHSGRRVGETQYF. In DNA, the CDR3 is TGCGCCAGCAGCCATAGCGGGAGGAGGGTAGGGGAGACCCAGTACTTC.

This clone was picked up one time. The V call is TRBV4-2, the J call TRBJ2-1; tentatively, D is TRBD1 (6 bases). CDR1 is LGHNA, CDR2 YNFKEQ, per germline. Trimming removed 0 bases from V and 3 bases from J, with 18 bases in between. CDR3 length: 18 amino acids. As DNA, the CDR3 is TGTGCCAGCAGCCAAGATAGGGGGATCACAGATAGCTACAATGAGCAGTTCTTC. Its translation: CASSQDRGITDSYNEQFF.

This clone was seen a handful of times. The CDR3 nucleotides are TGTGCCAGCAGCTCCAGCGCGGGACTAGTAGACAATGAGCAGTTCTTC. Amino acid sequence: CASSSSAGLVDNEQFF. V usage is TRBV7-2 and J usage is TRBJ2-1; TRBD2 aligns across 8 bases. After removal of 4 bases from V and 5 bases from J, the junction contained 10 bases not matched to a gene. Germline CDR1 and CDR2: SGHTA and FQGNSA. This CDR3 is built from 16 residues.

The rearrangement links TRBV30 to TRBJ2-2, with TRBD1 matching 7 bases. CDR3 size: 17 residues. The junction had 13 bases not matched to a gene; V was cut back by 4 bases and J by 2 bases. Germline V gene lookup returns CDR1 GTSNPN and CDR2 SVGIG (reference sequence). DNA of the CDR3: TGTGCCTGGAATTTCGACAGGGCCGACTTTAACACCGGGGAGCTGTTTTTT. This encodes CAWNFDRADFNTGELFF.

The chain has TRBV9 and TRBJ2-3; D is possibly TRBD1 (7 bases). V was clipped by 4 bases and J by 3 bases, with 18 bases between them. The CDR3 is made up of 16 amino acids. CDR1 is SGDLS, CDR2 YYNGEE, per germline. The CDR3 coding sequence is TGTGCCAGCAGCCCAGGACAGGAGGAGGGTACAGATACGCAGTATTTT. This translates into CASSPGQEEGTDTQYF.

This rearrangement joins TRBV7-2 to TRBJ1-4; 8 positions match TRBD1. Germline values: CDR1 SGHTA, CDR2 FQGNSA. The CDR3 length is 18 residues. With 6 bases clipped from V and 0 bases from J, the junction kept 12 bases outside the gene matches. The chain's CDR3 is CASSYMDRELPTNEKLFF. The DNA for the CDR3 is TGTGCCAGCAGTTACATGGACAGGGAGTTGCCAACTAATGAAAAACTGTTTTTT.

The rearrangement uses TRBV12-5 and TRBJ1-1; D uncertain. Per the germline V gene, CDR1 is LGHNT and CDR2 is FRNRAP. The CDR3 is made up of 15 amino acids. V gave up 4 bases and J gave up 0 bases, with 12 bases separating them. CDR3 sequence reads: CASGSKHSLNTEAFF. CDR3 nucleotides: TGTGCTAGTGGTTCTAAACATAGCTTGAACACTGAAGCTTTCTTT. Full variable domain (outside the CDR3, taken from reference TRBV12-5 and TRBJ1-1): DARVTQTPRHKVTEMGQEVTMRCQPILGHNTVFWYRQTMMQGLELLAYFRNRAPLDDSGMPKDRFSAEMPDATLATLKIQPSEPRDSAVYFCASGSKHSLNTEAFFGQGTRLTVV.

The V gene is TRBV27, the J gene TRBJ2-1, with 8 bases lining up with TRBD1. Trimming took 10 bases from V and 6 from J; bases not matched to a gene: 11. CDR1 and CDR2 (germline): MNHEY, SMNVEV (reference sequence). The CDR3 runs to 14 residues. DNA of the CDR3: TGTGCCACTTACAGGGGGAACGGGGCCAATGAGCAGTTCTTC. It encodes CATYRGNGANEQFF.

This clone turned up a few times. The chain links TRBV18 to TRBJ1-1; 8 nucleotides line up with TRBD1. Germline V gives CDR1 KGHSH, CDR2 LQKENI. Trimming removed 3 bases from V and 5 bases from J; junction bases left unmatched: 5. CDR3 length: 14 amino acids. This CDR3 reads CASSPPTGGTEAFF. Written as DNA, the CDR3 is TGTGCCAGCTCACCCCCCACAGGGGGTACTGAAGCTTTCTTT.

The CDR3 DNA sequence: TGTGCCAGCAGCCTGTCCGCAGGTCCCCACGAGCAGTACTTC. Translation gives CASSLSAGPHEQYF. The chain couples TRBV7-9 to TRBJ2-7; D gene uncertain. This CDR3 has 14 residues. V lost 5 bases, J lost 5 bases, and 16 bases lay in between. Germline V gene sequence: CDR1 SEHNR, CDR2 FQNEAQ (reference sequence).

The chain couples TRBV5-1 to TRBJ2-2; 9 bases are shared with TRBD1. Looked up from germline, CDR1 is SGHRS and CDR2 is YFSETQ. After removal of 5 bases from V and 4 bases from J, the junction contained 9 bases not matched to a gene. The CDR3 totals 16 residues. The CDR3 region is CASSPDRGGSTGELFF. The CDR3 DNA reads TGCGCCAGCAGTCCGGACAGGGGTGGAAGCACCGGGGAGCTGTTTTTT.

The chain is built from TRBV6-5 and TRBJ2-2; 10 bases fit TRBD1. The junction had 4 bases not matched to a gene; V was cut back by 6 bases and J by 6 bases. The CDR3 extends over 14 amino acids. Germline CDR1 MNHEY, CDR2 SVGAGI. The CDR3 is CASSPGTGAGELFF. DNA of the CDR3: TGTGCCAGCAGCCCAGGGACAGGGGCCGGGGAGCTGTTTTTT.

The V gene is TRBV5-6, the J gene TRBJ2-3, with D possibly matching TRBD1 (6 bases). CDR1 is SGHDT and CDR2 is YYEEEE in the germline V gene. The CDR3 spans 19 residues. The germline V and J ends were trimmed by 1 base and 4 bases, with 25 bases remaining between them. The CDR3 DNA follows: TGTGCCAGCAGCTTGCCCCCTAAGGGGCAGGGGAGAGGGGCAGATACGCAGTATTTT. It codes for CASSLPPKGQGRGADTQYF. Complete variable domain (other parts from reference TRBV5-6 and TRBJ2-3): DAGVTQSPTHLIKTRGQQVTLRCSPKSGHDTVSWYQQALGQGPQFIFQYYEEEERQRGNFPDRFSGHQFPNYSSELNVNALLLGDSALYLCASSLPPKGQGRGADTQYFGPGTRLTVL.

The chain's CDR3 is CASSFQREGPVTDTQYF. The CDR3 coding sequence is TGCGCCAGCAGCTTTCAGCGGGAGGGCCCGGTCACAGATACGCAGTATTTT. This rearrangement joins TRBV5-1 to TRBJ2-3, with TRBD2 identical over 10 bases. V was clipped by 2 bases and J by 2 bases; unmatched bases: 8. The CDR3 sequence is 17 residues long. Per the germline V gene, CDR1 is SGHRS and CDR2 is YFSETQ.

The chain recombines TRBV7-9 with TRBJ2-1, with 7 nucleotides matching TRBD2. The CDR3 consists of 14 residues. The ends lost 5 bases at V and 5 bases at J; junction bases unmatched: 6. Germline CDR1 reads SEHNR; CDR2 reads FQNEAQ (reference sequence). The CDR3 sequence: CASSPGLGDNEQFF. The CDR3 DNA follows: TGTGCCAGCAGCCCCGGACTAGGGGACAATGAGCAGTTCTTC.

V usage is TRBV6-5 and J usage is TRBJ2-1, with a weak D call TRBD2 (6 bases). Germline CDR1 MNHEY, CDR2 SVGAGI. Trimming cost V 7 bases and J 6 bases, with 13 bases left between them. The length of the CDR3 is 13 residues. CDR3 amino acids: CASKRESGNEQFF. The DNA of the CDR3 is TGTGCCAGCAAACGGGAGTCCGGCAATGAGCAGTTCTTC.

V usage is TRBV30 and J usage is TRBJ2-1; 10 positions match TRBD2. Germline assignment: CDR1 GTSNPN and CDR2 SVGIG (reference sequence). With V trimmed by 5 bases and J by 8 bases, 6 bases remained unmatched. The CDR3 is 13 amino acids. The CDR3 sequence is CAWASGSRYEQFF. CDR3 nucleotide sequence: TGTGCCTGGGCTAGCGGGAGTAGATATGAGCAGTTCTTC. Supplemented by reference TRBV30 and TRBJ2-1, the full variable domain reads SQTIHQWPATLVQPVGSPLSLECTVEGTSNPNLYWYRQAAGRGLQLLFYSVGIGQISSEVPQNLSASRPQDRQFILSSKKLLLSDSGFYLCAWASGSRYEQFFGPGTRLTVL.

This chain joins TRBV5-3 and TRBJ2-3; 7 positions match TRBD1. TRBV5-3 is identified as an open reading frame with a role that is uncertain. CDR3 length: 12 residues. The V gene end was trimmed by 4 bases and the J gene end by 4 bases; junction bases not matched to a gene: 0. CDR3 in amino acids: CARSQGADTQYF. The CDR3 DNA is TGTGCCAGAAGCCAGGGGGCAGATACGCAGTATTTT.

V is TRBV25-1 and J is TRBJ2-7; D possibly corresponds to TRBD2 (7 bases). The CDR3 sequence is 14 residues long. Deletions cut 3 bases from V and 1 base from J, with 10 bases between. Looked up from germline, CDR1 is MGHDK and CDR2 is SYGVNS. The CDR3 DNA follows: TGTGCCAGCAGTGACAGGGGAGGGTCCTACGAGCAGTACTTC. It is translated as CASSDRGGSYEQYF.

In DNA, the CDR3 is TGTGCCAGCAGTGGGCTCCTCTACGAGCAGTACTTC. Protein sequence: CASSGLLYEQYF. The chain has TRBV2 and TRBJ2-7, with no clear D. This CDR3 region has 12 residues. Germline V gene sequence: CDR1 SNHLY, CDR2 FYNNEI. Trimming removed 4 bases at V and 3 bases at J, with 7 bases between.

Here the CDR3 reads CASSPRTSGTQNEQFF. CDR3 nucleotide sequence: TGTGCCAGCAGCCCCCGGACTAGCGGGACGCAGAATGAGCAGTTCTTC. The genes are TRBV9 and TRBJ2-1; 12 nucleotides match TRBD2. The CDR3 extends over 16 amino acids. V lost 4 bases and J lost 7; bases outside the gene matches: 9. Germline V lookup: CDR1 SGDLS, CDR2 YYNGEE.

This clone appeared once. This sequence joins TRBV6-6 and TRBJ2-7; maybe TRBD1 (6 bases). This CDR3 contains 14 residues. CDR1 MNHNY and CDR2 SVGAGI come from the germline V gene (reference sequence). V gave up 4 bases and J gave up 5 bases, with 15 bases separating them. The DNA of the CDR3 is TGTGCCAGCAGTTCCATCCACAGGGAAGACGAGCAGTACTTC. This sequence encodes CASSSIHREDEQYF.

The J gene is TRBJ1-5, the V gene TRBV7-8; D might be TRBD1 (6 bases). The germline V gene encodes CDR1 SGHVS and CDR2 FQNEAQ. V was clipped by 0 bases and J by 7 bases, with 13 bases between them. The CDR3 totals 15 residues. In DNA form, the CDR3 reads TGTGCCAGCAGCTTAGCCCCAGGGGCCGGGCAGCCCCAGCATTTT. Translated: CASSLAPGAGQPQHF. Variable domain in full (rest from reference TRBV7-8 and TRBJ1-5): GAGVSQSPRYKVAKRGQDVALRCDPISGHVSLFWYQQALGQGPEFLTYFQNEAQLDKSGLPSDRFFAERPEGSVSTLKIQRTQQEDSAVYLCASSLAPGAGQPQHFGDGTRLSIL.

J is TRBJ1-3 and V is TRBV9, with 11 bases matching TRBD1. The germline V gene has CDR1 SGDLS and CDR2 YYNGEE. V lost 3 bases to trimming and J lost 5 bases; unmatched junction nucleotides: 4. This CDR3 comprises 15 residues. The CDR3 loop is CASSADRGPRNTIYF. The CDR3 region has the DNA TGTGCCAGCAGCGCGGACAGGGGGCCAAGAAACACCATATATTTT.

This chain joins TRBV4-1 and TRBJ2-4, with D hard to call. CDR1 MGHRA and CDR2 YSYEKL come from the germline V gene. With 4 bases removed from V and 7 bases from J, the gap between germline ends came to 17 bases. This CDR3 comprises 15 residues. CDR3 sequence reads: CASSPTPGSGNIQYF. In DNA form, the CDR3 reads TGCGCCAGCAGCCCCACCCCCGGGTCTGGGAACATTCAGTACTTC.